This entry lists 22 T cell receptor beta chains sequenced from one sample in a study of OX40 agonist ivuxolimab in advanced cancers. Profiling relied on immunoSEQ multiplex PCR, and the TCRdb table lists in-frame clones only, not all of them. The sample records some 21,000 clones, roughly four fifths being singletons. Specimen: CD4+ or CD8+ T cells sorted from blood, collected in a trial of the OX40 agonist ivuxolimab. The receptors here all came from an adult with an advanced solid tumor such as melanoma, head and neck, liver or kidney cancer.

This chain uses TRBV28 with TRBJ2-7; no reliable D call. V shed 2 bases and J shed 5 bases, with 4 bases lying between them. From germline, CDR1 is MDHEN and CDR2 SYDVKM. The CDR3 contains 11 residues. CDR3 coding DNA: TGTGCCAGCAGTTTACCGGACGAGCAGTACTTC. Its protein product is CASSLPDEQYF.

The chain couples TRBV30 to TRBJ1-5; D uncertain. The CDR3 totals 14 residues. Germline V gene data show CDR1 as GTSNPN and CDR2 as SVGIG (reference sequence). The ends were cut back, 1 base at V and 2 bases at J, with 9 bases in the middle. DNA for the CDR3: TGTGCCTGGAGTGATGGAGTGGGCAATCAGCCCCAGCATTTT. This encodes CAWSDGVGNQPQHF.

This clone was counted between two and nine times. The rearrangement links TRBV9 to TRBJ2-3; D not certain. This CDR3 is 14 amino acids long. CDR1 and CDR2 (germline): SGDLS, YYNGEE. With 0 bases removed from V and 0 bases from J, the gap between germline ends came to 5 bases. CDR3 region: CASSVDGSTDTQYF. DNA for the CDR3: TGTGCCAGCAGCGTAGACGGGAGCACAGATACGCAGTATTTT.

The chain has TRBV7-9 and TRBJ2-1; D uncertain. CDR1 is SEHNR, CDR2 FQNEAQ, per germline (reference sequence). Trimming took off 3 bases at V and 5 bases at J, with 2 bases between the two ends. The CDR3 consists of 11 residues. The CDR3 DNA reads TGTGCCAGCAGCTTTAACAATGAGCAGTTCTTC. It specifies CASSFNNEQFF. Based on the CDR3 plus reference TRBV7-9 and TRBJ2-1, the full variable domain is DTGVSQNPRHKITKRGQNVTFRCDPISEHNRLYWYRQTLGQGPEFLTYFQNEAQLEKSRLLSDRFSAERPKGSFSTLEIQRTEQGDSAMYLCASSFNNEQFFGPGTRLTVL.

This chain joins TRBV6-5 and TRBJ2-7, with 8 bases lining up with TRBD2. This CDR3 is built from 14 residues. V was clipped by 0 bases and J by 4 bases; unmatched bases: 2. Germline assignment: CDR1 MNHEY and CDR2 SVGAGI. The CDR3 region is CASSYSSGGYEQYF. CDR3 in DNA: TGTGCCAGCAGTTACTCGAGCGGGGGTTACGAGCAGTACTTC.

CDR3 sequence (DNA): TGCGCCAGCAGAGCTAGCGGGAGCGATGAGCAGTTCTTC. Amino acids: CASRASGSDEQFF. This sequence joins TRBV10-1 and TRBJ2-1; TRBD2 agrees at 10 bases. This CDR3 region has 13 residues. Trimming cost V 6 bases and J 8 bases; bases outside gene matches: 4. Germline V gene data show CDR1 as WNHNN and CDR2 as SYGVQD (reference sequence).

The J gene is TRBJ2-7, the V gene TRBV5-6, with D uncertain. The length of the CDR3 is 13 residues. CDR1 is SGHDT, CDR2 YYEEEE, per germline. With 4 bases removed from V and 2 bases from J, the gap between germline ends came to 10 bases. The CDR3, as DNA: TGTGCCAGCAGCACCACAGCTACCTACGAGCAGTACTTC. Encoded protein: CASSTTATYEQYF.

The CDR3 sequence is CASSWNVLNYGYTF. The DNA of the CDR3 is TGCGCCAGCAGCTGGAACGTACTAAACTATGGCTACACCTTC. The chain recombines TRBV5-1 with TRBJ1-2, with D uncertain. The V gene's germline CDR1 is SGHRS and CDR2 YFSETQ. The V and J ends lost 3 bases and 2 bases respectively, with 11 bases between them. CDR3 length equals 14 residues.

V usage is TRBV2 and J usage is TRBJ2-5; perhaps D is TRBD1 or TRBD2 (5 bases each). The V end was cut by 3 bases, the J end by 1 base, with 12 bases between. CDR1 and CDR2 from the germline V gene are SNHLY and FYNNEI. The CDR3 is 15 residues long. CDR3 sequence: CASSEGTVSQETQYF. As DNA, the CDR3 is TGTGCCAGCAGTGAGGGGACGGTTAGCCAAGAGACCCAGTACTTC.

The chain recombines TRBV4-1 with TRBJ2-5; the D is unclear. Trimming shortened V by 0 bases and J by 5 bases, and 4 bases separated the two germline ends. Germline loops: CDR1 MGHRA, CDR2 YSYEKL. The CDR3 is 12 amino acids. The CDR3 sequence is CASSQEEETQYF. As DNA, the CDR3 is TGCGCCAGCAGCCAAGAGGAGGAGACCCAGTACTTC.

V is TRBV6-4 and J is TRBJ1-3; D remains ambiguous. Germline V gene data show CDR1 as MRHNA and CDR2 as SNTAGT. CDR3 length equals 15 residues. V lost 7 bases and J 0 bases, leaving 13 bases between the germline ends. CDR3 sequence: CASTEDRNSGNTIYF. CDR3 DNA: TGTGCCAGCACGGAAGATCGGAACTCTGGAAACACCATATATTTT.

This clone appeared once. The CDR3 reads CASSPPGTAGNTIYF. The CDR3 DNA reads as TGTGCCAGCAGTCCACCGGGGACGGCTGGAAACACCATATATTTT. The gene calls are TRBV2 and TRBJ1-3; maybe TRBD1 (5 bases). Trimming left V 5 bases short and J 2 bases short, with 13 bases between. This CDR3 spans 15 amino acids. Per the germline V gene, CDR1 is SNHLY and CDR2 is FYNNEI.

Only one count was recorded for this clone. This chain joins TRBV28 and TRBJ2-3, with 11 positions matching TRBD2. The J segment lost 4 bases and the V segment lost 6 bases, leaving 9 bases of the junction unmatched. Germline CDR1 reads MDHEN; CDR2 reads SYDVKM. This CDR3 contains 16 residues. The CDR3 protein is CASRDPTSGSPDTQYF. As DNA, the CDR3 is TGTGCCAGCAGGGATCCTACTAGCGGGAGTCCAGATACGCAGTATTTT.

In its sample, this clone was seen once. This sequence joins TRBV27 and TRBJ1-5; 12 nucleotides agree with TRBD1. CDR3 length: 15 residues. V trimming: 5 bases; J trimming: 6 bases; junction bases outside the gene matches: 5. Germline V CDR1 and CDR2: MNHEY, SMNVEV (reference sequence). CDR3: CASSPGTGGLQPQHF. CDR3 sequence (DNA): TGTGCCAGCAGTCCCGGGACAGGGGGCCTTCAGCCCCAGCATTTT.

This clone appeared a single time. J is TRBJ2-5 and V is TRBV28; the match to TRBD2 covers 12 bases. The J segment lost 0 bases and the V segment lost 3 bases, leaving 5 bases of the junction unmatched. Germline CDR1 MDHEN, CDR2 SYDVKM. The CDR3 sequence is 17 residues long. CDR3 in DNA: TGTGCCAGCAGTTTCCCAACTAGCGGGAGGTACCAAGAGACCCAGTACTTC. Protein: CASSFPTSGRYQETQYF.

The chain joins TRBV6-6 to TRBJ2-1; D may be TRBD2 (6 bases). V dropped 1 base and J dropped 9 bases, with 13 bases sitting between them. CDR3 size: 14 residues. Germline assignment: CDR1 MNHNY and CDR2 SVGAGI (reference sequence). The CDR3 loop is CASSYYPSEGEQFF. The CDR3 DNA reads TGTGCCAGCAGTTACTATCCTAGCGAGGGTGAGCAGTTCTTC.

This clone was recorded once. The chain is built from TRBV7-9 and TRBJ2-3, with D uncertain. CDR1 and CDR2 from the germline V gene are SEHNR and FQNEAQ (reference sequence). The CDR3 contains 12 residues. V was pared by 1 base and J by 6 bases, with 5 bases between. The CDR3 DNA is TGTGCCAGCAGCTTAGGGCGGGATACGCAGTATTTT. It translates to CASSLGRDTQYF.

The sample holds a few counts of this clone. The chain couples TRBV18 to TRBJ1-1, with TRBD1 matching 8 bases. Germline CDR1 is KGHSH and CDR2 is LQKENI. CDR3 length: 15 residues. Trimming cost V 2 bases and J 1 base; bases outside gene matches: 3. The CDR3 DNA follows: TGTGCCAGCTCACCAACAGGGGGAAAGAACACTGAAGCTTTCTTT. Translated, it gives CASSPTGGKNTEAFF.

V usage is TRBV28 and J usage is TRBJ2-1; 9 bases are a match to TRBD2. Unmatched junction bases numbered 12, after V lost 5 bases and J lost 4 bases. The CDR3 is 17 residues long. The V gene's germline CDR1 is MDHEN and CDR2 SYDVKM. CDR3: CASSPRRGTSIYNEQFF. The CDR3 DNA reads TGTGCCAGCAGTCCTAGACGCGGGACTAGCATTTACAATGAGCAGTTCTTC. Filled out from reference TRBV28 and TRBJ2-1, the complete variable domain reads DVKVTQSSRYLVKRTGEKVFLECVQDMDHENMFWYRQDPGLGLRLIYFSYDVKMKEKGDIPEGYSVSREKKERFSLILESASTNQTSMYLCASSPRRGTSIYNEQFFGPGTRLTVL.

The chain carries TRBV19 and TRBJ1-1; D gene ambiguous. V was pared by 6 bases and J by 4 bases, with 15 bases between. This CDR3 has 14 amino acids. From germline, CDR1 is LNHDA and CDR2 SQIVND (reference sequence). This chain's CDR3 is CASREFIRGTEAFF. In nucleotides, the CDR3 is TGTGCCAGTAGGGAGTTTATCCGGGGCACTGAAGCTTTCTTT.

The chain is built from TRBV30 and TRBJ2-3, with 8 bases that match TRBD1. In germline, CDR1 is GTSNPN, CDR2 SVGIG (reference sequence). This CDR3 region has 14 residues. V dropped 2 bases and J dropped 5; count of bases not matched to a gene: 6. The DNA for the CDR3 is TGTGCCTGGAGTCCCGGACAGGGTGGAGATACGCAGTATTTT. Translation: CAWSPGQGGDTQYF.

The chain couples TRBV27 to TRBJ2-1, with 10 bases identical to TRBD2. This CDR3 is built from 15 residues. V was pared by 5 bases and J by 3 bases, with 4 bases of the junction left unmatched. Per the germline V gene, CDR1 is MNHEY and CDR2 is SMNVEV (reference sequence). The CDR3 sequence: CASSPLAGFYNEQFF. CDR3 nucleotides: TGTGCCAGCAGTCCACTAGCGGGGTTCTACAATGAGCAGTTCTTC.